The source of this T cell receptor beta chain is a study of shared clonotypes between healthy human individuals. For the study at large: Donor ages ranged 18 to 49 years: a couple of women, a few men. Study-wide findings and caveats: Generation probabilities were higher for clonotypes shared across all four sorted-subset donors than for unshared ones. A generally larger estimated richness was seen in naive subsets than in memory subsets.

CD8 cells regarded as naive lacked CD45RO, were positively chosen for CCR7, and omitted terminally differentiated effector memory CD45RA+ cells. This clone occurred once. No antigen is known for it. In the original workflow: Junction-only sequences produced by ImmunoSEQ had no quality scores, so filtering differed. Repertoires were generated with immunoSEQ multiplex PCR, while TCRdb's copy carries only in-frame clones and drops some. V and J calls and clone size are copied from that table; D and trimming were computed from the DNA. This table holds approximately 1.9 million clones, 90% to 95% found once. The CDR3 length is 16 residues. J was trimmed by 6 bases and V by 0 bases; bases with no gene match: 11. Germline CDR1 is MGHRA and CDR2 is YSYEKL.

The sequencing input was naive CD8+ T cells from PBMCs. The clonotype comes from a man between 18 and 35 years old in good health. Some clones in this sample may be carry-over from other donors' samples. V and J are TRBV4-1 and TRBJ2-7, with 7 positions matching TRBD1. The CDR3 DNA reads as TGCGCCAGCAGCCAAGATTCGACAGGGCCAAGGGGCGAGCAGTACTTC. It encodes CASSQDSTGPRGEQYF.